This T cell receptor beta chain was observed in a study of blood T cell repertoires in COVID-19. A few counts support this clone. Authors' processing steps: Nucleated cell counts were estimated from reference gene primer amplification. The table came from immunoSEQ multiplex PCR; TCRdb's copy has only in-frame clones and leaves some out. V and J calls and clone size come straight from that table; D and trimming were deduced from the DNA. The data contain 95,000 to 150,000 clones, approximately 83% of them singletons. V was clipped by 1 base and J by 0 bases; unmatched bases: 4. The CDR3 is 17 residues long. CDR1 is KGHDR and CDR2 is SFDVKD in the germline V gene.

J is TRBJ2-3 and V is TRBV24-1; 9 bases are a match to TRBD2. This clonotype originated in a man aged 55 to 69 with acute or convalescent COVID-19. The material sequenced was peripheral blood. CDR3 DNA: TGTGCCACCAGTGATTTCTGGCTAGCGGGGAGCACAGATACGCAGTATTTT. Its protein is CATSDFWLAGSTDTQYF.